The present TCR beta chain was sequenced within a study of graft-versus-host responses after intestinal transplantation. About the study: Once they had received anti-thymocyte globulin induction, all recipients took tacrolimus and steroids for about three years. Points from the study as a whole: GvH clones were identified in recipient marrow, with some first appearing in ileum or blood.

In its sample, this clone was seen once. Its target is unknown. The CDR3 totals 14 residues. V lost 0 bases to trimming and J lost 3 bases; unmatched junction nucleotides: 1. Germline V CDR1 and CDR2: SGHRS, YFSETQ. The method was immunoSEQ multiplex PCR; TCRdb's version includes in-frame clones alone and lacks a portion of them. The sample lists around 90,000 clones, approximately 95% occurring once. The rearrangement joins TRBV5-1 to TRBJ2-7; 9 bases align to TRBD1. This specimen was unstimulated CD8+ T cells sorted from spleen or lymph node cells, taken before transplant. The source of this sequence is a human donor who was the organ donor for an intestinal transplant. The CDR3 is CASSLGQGDYEQYF. For the CDR3, the DNA is TGCGCCAGCAGCTTGGGACAGGGGGACTACGAGCAGTACTTC.